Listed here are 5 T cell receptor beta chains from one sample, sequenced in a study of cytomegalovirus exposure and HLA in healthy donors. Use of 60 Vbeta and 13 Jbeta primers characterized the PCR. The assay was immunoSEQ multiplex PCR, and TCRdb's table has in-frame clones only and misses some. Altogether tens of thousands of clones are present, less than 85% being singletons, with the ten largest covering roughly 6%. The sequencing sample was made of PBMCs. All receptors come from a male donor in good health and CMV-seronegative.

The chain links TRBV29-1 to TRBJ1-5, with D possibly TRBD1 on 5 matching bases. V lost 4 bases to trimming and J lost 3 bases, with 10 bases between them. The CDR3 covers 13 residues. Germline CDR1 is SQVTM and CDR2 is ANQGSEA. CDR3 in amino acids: CSVAQGYNQPQHF. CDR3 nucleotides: TGCAGCGTTGCCCAGGGCTACAATCAGCCCCAGCATTTT.

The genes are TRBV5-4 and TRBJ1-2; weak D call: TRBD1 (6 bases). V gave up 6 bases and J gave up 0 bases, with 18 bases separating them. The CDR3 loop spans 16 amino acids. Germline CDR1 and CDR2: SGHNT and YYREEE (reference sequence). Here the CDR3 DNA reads TGTGCCAGCATTCTCCTCCCGGGACACTCTAACTATGGCTACACCTTC. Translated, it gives CASILLPGHSNYGYTF.

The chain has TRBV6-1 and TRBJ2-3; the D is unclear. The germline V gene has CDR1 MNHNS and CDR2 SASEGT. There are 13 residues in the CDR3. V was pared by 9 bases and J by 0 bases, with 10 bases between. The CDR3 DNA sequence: TGTGCCAGTCGACTTACTAGCACAGATACGCAGTATTTT. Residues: CASRLTSTDTQYF.

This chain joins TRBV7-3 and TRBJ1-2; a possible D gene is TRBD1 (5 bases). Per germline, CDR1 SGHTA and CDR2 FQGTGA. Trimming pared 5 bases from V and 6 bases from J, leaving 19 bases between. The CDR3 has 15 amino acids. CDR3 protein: CASSEGGAGENGYTF. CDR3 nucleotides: TGTGCCAGCAGCGAGGGCGGCGCGGGGGAAAATGGCTACACCTTC.

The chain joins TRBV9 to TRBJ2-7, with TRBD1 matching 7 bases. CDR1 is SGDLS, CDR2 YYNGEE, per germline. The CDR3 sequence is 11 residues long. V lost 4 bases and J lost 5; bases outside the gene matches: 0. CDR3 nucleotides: TGTGCCAGCAGCACAGGGGACGAGCAGTACTTC. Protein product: CASSTGDEQYF.